This TCR beta chain was recorded in a study of graft-versus-host responses after intestinal transplantation. Across the study: Tacrolimus plus steroids were given to all recipients for approximately three years, preceded by anti-thymocyte globulin induction.

Profiling relied on immunoSEQ multiplex PCR, and the TCRdb table lists in-frame clones only, not all of them. The data contain more than 90,000 clones, around 93% of them singletons. On this clone itself: Antigen specificity is unknown.

The V gene end was trimmed by 4 bases and the J gene end by 8 bases; junction bases not matched to a gene: 4. This CDR3 contains 12 residues. The germline CDR1 and CDR2 sequences are SGHDT and YYEEEE. Study-level points and caveats: Those patients showing graft-donor T cell macrochimerism displayed high graft-versus-host to host-versus-graft clonal ratios in allografts. Early post-transplant falls in HvG clones accompanied the peak levels of circulating GvH clones. Analysis identified GvH clones in recipient marrow, with some appearing first in ileum or blood.

The TCR comes from a human donor who received an intestinal transplant. The chain links TRBV5-6 to TRBJ1-1; TRBD1 agrees at 8 bases. Sequencing used unstimulated CD8+ T cells sorted from spleen or lymph node cells, obtained before intestinal transplant. The CDR3 DNA follows: TGTGCCAGCAGCATCCGGGACAGGGAAGCTTTCTTT. Translated, it gives CASSIRDREAFF.